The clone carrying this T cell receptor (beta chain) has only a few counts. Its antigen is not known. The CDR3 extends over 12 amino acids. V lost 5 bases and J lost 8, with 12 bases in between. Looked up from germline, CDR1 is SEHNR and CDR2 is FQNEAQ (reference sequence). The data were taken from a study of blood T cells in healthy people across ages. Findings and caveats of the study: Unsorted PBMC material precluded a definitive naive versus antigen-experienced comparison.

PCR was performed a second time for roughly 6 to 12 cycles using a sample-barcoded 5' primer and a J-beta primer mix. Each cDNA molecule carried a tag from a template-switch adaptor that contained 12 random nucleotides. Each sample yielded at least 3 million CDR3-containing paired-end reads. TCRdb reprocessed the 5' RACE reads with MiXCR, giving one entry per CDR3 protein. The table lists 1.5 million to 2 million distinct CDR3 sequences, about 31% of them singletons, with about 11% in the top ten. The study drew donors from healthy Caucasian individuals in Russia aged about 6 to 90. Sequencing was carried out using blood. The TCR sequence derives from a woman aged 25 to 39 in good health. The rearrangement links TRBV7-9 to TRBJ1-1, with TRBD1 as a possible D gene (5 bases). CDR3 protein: CASSEDRREAFF. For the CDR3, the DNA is TGTGCCAGCAGCGAAGACAGACGAGAAGCTTTCTTT.